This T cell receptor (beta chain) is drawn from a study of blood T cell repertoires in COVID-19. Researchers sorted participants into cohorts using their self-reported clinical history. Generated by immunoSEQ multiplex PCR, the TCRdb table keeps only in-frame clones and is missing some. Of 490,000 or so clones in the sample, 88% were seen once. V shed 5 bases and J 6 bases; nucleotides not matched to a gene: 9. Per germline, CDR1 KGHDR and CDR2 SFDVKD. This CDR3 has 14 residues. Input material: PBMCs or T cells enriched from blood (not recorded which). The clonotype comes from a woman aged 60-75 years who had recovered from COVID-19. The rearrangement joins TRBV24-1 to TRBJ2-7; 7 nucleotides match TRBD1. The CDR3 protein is CATSAVSPGGEQYF. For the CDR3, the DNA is TGTGCCACCAGTGCGGTCAGCCCAGGGGGCGAGCAGTACTTC.